This T cell receptor (beta chain) was recovered during a study of OX40 agonist ivuxolimab in advanced cancers. For the study in its entirety: Ivuxolimab was a fully human IgG2 agonistic monoclonal antibody targeting the costimulatory receptor OX40 (CD134). Intravenous ivuxolimab was administered to patients every 2 weeks at six dose levels: 0.01, 0.1, 0.3, 1.5, 3 and 10 mg/kg. Of the 50 to 55 dose-escalation patients, hepatocellular carcinoma was present in approximately 20, melanoma in roughly 15, renal cell carcinoma in 9 and head and neck cancer in 9. In the dose-escalation cohort, around four fifths of patients were male, and the mean age was roughly 60 years, with a range of about 20 to 90. Patients were allowed to have had prior anti-PD-1, anti-PD-L1 or anti-CTLA-4 therapy, and roughly two fifths of the dose-escalation patients had been treated with checkpoint inhibitors. Partial responses occurred in three dose-escalation patients, of whom one had hepatocellular carcinoma and two had cutaneous melanoma. Peripheral TCRbeta sequencing aimed to test whether ivuxolimab altered TCR sequence diversity and caused clonal T-cell expansion. The paper covers the monotherapy dose-escalation part of the phase I ivuxolimab trial, which included N of about 50 patients. The research as a whole found: The antigen specificity of the peripheral T cells that underwent clonal expansion was not determined. Low levels of normalized T-cell clonal expansion were also seen in some patients who did not respond. On average, CD8+ T cells showed more expanded clones than CD4+ T cells after ivuxolimab. In the 0.1-3.0 mg/kg groups, partial responders had among the lowest normalized peripheral clonal expansion, particularly in CD8+ T cells. At doses of 0.1 to 3.0 mg/kg, clonal expansion of both CD4+ and CD8+ T cells in blood was seen between baseline and week 6.

For sequencing of the TCRbeta CDR3 region, genomic DNA was extracted from the sorted cells. The immunoSEQ Assay was used for sequencing of TCRbeta CDR3 regions. TCRdb stores this immuneACCESS table with in-frame sequences only. Part of the clones is absent; in the studies checked, under half of the shortfall reflects unresolved V genes, and no reason is known for the rest. Here the sample has about 40,000 clones; roughly 90% occur a single time. The top ten clonotypes cover 0.45% to 0.7% of the sample. Patients with autoimmune disease history or receiving systemic immunosuppression were excluded from the trial. Peripheral blood for TCR sequencing was drawn from every dose cohort at baseline, at cycle 4 day 1 and at cycle 7 day 1. Samples came from an open-label, multicenter, first-in-human phase I dose-escalation trial of ivuxolimab. Adults with locally advanced or metastatic melanoma, renal cell, hepatocellular, or head and neck squamous cell carcinoma were enrolled in the trial. Before TCR sequencing, CD4+ T cells and CD8+ T cells were sorted from peripheral blood as separate populations.

V loses 8 bases, J loses 4 bases, and the germline ends lie 21 bases apart. The CDR3 goes from the cysteine to the phenylalanine over 16 residues. Just CDR3 DNA is preserved here, 48 bases in frame from base 1. The germline V gene provides CDR1 SGHAT and CDR2 FQNNGV. This clone was recorded only once. Its cognate antigen has yet to be identified. Per-nucleotide qualities are absent, and no much larger clonotype sits a single base away. This TCR was recovered from an adult with an advanced solid tumor such as melanoma, head and neck, liver or kidney cancer. The sample was CD4+ or CD8+ T cells sorted from blood, taken in a trial of the OX40 agonist ivuxolimab. The sequence joins TRBV11-2 to TRBJ1-3; the D gene is perhaps TRBD1, from 6 matching bases. The CDR3 in this case is CASGTIRDTRGNTIYF. The DNA is TGTGCCAGCGGGACTATCCGGGACACACGAGGAAACACCATATATTTT.